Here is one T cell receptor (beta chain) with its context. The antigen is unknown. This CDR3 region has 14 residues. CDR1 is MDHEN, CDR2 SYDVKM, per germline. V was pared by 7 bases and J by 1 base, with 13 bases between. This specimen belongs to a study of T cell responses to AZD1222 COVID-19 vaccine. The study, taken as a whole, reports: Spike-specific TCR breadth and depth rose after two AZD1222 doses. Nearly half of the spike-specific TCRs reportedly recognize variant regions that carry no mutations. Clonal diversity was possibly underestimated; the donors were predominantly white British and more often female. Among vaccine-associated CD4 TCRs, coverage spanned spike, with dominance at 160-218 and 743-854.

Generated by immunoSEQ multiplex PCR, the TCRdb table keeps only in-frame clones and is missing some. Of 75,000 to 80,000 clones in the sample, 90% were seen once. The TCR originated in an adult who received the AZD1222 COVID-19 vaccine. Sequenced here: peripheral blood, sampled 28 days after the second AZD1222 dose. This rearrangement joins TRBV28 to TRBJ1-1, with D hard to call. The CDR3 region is CASIEWTKNTEAFF. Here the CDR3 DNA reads TGTGCCAGCATAGAGTGGACGAAGAACACTGAAGCTTTCTTT.